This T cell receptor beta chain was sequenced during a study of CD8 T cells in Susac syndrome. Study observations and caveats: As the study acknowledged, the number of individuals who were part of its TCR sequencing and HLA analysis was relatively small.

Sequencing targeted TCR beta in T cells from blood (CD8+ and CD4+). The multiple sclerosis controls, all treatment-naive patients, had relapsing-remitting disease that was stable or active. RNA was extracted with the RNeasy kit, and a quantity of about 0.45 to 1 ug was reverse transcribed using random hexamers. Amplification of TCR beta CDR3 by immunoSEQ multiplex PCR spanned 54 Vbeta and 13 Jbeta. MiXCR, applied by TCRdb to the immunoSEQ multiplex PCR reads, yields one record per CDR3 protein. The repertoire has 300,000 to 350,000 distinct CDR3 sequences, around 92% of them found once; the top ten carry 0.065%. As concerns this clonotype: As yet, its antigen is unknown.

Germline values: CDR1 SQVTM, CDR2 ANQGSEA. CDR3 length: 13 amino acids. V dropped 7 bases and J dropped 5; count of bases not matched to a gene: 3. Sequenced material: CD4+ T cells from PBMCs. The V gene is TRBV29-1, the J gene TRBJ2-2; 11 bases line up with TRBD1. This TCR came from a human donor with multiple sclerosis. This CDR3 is CSGGQGATGELFF. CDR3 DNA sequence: TGCAGCGGTGGACAGGGGGCAACCGGGGAGCTGTTTTTT.